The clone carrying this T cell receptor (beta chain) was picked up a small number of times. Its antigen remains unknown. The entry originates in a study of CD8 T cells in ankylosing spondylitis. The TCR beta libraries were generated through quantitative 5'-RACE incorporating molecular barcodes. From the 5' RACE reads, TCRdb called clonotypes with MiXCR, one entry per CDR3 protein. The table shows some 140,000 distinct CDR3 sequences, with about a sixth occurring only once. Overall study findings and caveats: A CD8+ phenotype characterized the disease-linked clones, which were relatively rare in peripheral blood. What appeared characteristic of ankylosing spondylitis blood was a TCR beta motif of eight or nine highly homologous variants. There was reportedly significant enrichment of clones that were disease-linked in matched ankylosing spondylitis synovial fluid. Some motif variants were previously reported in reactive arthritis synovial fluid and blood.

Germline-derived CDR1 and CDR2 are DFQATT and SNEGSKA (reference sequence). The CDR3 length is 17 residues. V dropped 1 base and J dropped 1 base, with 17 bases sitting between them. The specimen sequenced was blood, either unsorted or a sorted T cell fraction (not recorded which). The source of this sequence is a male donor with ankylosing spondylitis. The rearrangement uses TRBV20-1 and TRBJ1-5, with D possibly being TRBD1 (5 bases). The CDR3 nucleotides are TGCAGTGCTAGAGGTACGGGACGGTCGAAGAGCAATCAGCCCCAGCATTTT. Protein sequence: CSARGTGRSKSNQPQHF.